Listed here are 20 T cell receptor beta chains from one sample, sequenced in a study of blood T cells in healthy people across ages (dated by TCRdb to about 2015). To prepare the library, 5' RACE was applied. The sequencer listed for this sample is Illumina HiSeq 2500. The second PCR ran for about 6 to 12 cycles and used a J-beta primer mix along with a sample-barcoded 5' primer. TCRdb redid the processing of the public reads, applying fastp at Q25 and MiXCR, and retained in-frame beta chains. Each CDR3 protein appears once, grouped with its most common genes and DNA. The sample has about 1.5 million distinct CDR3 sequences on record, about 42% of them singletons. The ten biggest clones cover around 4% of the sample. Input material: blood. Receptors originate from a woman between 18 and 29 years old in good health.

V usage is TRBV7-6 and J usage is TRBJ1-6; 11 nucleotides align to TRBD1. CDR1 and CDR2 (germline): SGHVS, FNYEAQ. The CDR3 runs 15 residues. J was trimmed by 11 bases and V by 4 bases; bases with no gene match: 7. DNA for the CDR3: TGTGCCAGCAGCTCGTCCGGGACAGGGGGAACACCCCTCCACTTT. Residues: CASSSSGTGGTPLHF.

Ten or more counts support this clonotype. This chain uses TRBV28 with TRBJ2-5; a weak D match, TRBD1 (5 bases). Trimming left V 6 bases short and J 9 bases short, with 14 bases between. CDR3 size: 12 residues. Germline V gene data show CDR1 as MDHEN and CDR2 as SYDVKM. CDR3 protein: CASRPTAMAQYF. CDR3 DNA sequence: TGTGCCAGCAGACCGACAGCTATGGCCCAGTACTTC.

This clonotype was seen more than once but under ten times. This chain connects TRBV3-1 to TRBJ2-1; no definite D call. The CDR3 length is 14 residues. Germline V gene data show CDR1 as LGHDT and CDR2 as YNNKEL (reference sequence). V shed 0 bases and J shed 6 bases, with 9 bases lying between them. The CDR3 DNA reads TGTGCCAGCAGCCAAGATCCAGCAATCAATGAGCAGTTCTTC. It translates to CASSQDPAINEQFF.

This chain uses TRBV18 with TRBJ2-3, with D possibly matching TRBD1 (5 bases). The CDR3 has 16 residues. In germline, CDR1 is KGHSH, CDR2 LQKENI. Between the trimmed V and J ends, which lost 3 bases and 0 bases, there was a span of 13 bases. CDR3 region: CASSPLQAVSTDTQYF. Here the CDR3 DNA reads TGTGCCAGCTCACCCCTACAGGCGGTTAGCACAGATACGCAGTATTTT.

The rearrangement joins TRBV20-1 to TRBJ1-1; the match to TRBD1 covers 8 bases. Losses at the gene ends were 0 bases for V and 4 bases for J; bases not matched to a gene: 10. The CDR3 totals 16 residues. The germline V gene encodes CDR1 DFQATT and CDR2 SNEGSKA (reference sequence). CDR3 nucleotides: TGCAGTGCTAGAGACCTTCAAACAGGGGGGCGCACTGAAGCTTTCTTT. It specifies CSARDLQTGGRTEAFF.

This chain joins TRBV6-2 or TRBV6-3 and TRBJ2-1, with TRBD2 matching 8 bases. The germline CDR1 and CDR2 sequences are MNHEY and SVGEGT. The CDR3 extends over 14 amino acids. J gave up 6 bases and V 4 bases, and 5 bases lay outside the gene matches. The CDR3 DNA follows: TGTGCCAGCAGTTTACTAGCGGTACTCAATGAGCAGTTCTTC. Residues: CASSLLAVLNEQFF.

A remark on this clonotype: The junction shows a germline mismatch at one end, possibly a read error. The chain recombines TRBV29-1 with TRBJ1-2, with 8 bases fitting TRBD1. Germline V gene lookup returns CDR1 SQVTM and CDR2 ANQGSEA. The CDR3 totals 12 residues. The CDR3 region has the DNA TGCAGCGTTGAATCAGGGGGCTATGGCTACACCTTT. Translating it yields CSVESGGYGYTF.

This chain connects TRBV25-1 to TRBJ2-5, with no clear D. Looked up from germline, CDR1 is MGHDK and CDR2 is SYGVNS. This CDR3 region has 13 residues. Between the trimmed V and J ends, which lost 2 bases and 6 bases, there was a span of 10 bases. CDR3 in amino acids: CASSEAPWKTQYF. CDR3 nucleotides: TGTGCCAGCAGTGAAGCTCCATGGAAGACCCAGTACTTC.

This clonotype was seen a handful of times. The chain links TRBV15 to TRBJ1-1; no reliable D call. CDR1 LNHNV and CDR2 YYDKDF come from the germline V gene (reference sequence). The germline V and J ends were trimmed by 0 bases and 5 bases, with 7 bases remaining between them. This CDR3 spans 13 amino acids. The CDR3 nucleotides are TGTGCCACCAGCAGAGAAGGATGGACTGAAGCTTTCTTT. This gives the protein CATSREGWTEAFF.

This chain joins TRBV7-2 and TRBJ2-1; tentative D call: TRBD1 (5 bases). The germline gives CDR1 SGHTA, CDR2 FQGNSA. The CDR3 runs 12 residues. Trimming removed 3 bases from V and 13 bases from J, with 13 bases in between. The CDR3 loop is CASSFRAETQFF. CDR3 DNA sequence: TGTGCCAGCAGCTTCAGGGCCGAGACCCAGTTCTTC.

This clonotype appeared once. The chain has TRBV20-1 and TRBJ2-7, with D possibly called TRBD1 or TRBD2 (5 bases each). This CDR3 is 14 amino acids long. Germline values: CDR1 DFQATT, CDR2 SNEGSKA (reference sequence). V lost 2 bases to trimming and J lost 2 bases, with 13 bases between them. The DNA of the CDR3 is TGCAGTGCTAGAAACCGGGACCTTGCCTACGAGCAGTACTTC. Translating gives CSARNRDLAYEQYF.

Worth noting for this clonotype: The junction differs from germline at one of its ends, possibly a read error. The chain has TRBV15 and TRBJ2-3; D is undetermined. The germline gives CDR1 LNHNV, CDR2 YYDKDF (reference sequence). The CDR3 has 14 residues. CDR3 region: CAASRDVVPDTQYF. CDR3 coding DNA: TGTGCCGCCAGCAGAGATGTAGTGCCAGATACGCAGTATTTT.

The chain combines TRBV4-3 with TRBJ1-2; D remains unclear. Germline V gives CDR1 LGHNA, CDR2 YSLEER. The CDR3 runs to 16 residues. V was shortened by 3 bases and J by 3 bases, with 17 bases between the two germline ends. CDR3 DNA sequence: TGCGCCAGCAGCCAGACTAGCCTTGAATTTTACTATGGCTACACCTTC. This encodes CASSQTSLEFYYGYTF.

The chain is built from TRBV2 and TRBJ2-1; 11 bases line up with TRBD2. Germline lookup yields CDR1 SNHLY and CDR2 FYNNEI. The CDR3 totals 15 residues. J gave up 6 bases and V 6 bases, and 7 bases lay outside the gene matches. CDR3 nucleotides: TGTGCCAGCAGACCGGGACTAGCGGAATTCAATGAGCAGTTCTTC. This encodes CASRPGLAEFNEQFF.

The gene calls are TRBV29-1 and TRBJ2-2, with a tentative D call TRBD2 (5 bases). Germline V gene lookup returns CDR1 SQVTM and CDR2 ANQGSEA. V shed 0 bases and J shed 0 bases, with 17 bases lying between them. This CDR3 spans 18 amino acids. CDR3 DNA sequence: TGCAGCGTTGAAGATCTTCTGACCGGGAACGCGAACACCGGGGAGCTGTTTTTT. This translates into CSVEDLLTGNANTGELFF.

CDR3 coding DNA: TGCAGTGCACCGCAGGGGGGACCGAACACTGAAGCTTTCTTT. Its translation is CSAPQGGPNTEAFF. J is TRBJ1-1 and V is TRBV20-1; 7 bases are shared with TRBD1. This CDR3 has 14 amino acids. The V segment lost 6 bases and the J segment 1 base; nucleotides outside the gene matches: 8. CDR1 and CDR2 (germline): DFQATT, SNEGSKA (reference sequence).

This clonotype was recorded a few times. The CDR3 bases are TGTGCCATCAATAATGAGGGAGGGGACTATGGCTACACCTTC. It yields the protein CAINNEGGDYGYTF. This chain joins TRBV10-3 and TRBJ1-2; tentative D call: TRBD1 (5 bases). The germline V gene encodes CDR1 ENHRY and CDR2 SYGVKD. V was shortened by 7 bases and J by 3 bases, with 15 bases between the two germline ends. This CDR3 region has 14 residues.

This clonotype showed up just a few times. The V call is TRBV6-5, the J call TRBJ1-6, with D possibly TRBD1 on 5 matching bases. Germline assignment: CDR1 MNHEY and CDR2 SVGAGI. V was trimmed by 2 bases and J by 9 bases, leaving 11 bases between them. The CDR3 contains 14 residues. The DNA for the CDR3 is TGTGCCAGCAGTTACCAGGGAGGCGGTTCACCCCTCCACTTT. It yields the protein CASSYQGGGSPLHF.

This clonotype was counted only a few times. CDR3 amino acids: CASNGGGLDYGYTF. CDR3 DNA: TGTGCCAGCAACGGGGGGGGGTTAGACTATGGCTACACCTTC. The chain employs TRBV3-1 and TRBJ1-2, with TRBD1 as a possible D gene (5 bases). The V and J ends lost 7 bases and 3 bases respectively, with 15 bases between them. Germline values: CDR1 LGHDT, CDR2 YNNKEL (reference sequence). The CDR3 length is 14 residues. Using reference TRBV3-1 and TRBJ1-2 for the parts outside the CDR3, the full variable domain is DTAVSQTPKYLVTQMGNDKSIKCEQNLGHDTMYWYKQDSKKFLKIMFSYNNKELIINETVPNRFSPKSPDKAHLNLHINSLELGDSAVYFCASNGGGLDYGYTFGSGTRLTVV.

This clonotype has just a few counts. The CDR3 bases are TGTGCCAGCATGGGACTAGCGTTAGGCATTCAGTACTTC. Its protein product is CASMGLALGIQYF. V is TRBV28 and J is TRBJ2-4, with 10 nucleotides matching TRBD2. Germline lookup yields CDR1 MDHEN and CDR2 SYDVKM. J was trimmed by 9 bases and V by 7 bases; bases with no gene match: 6. The CDR3 sequence is 13 residues long.